A selection of T cell receptor beta chains follows, all from one sample in a study of T-cell memory formation after mild COVID-19. TCRdb re-called the 5' RACE reads through MiXCR, storing one row per CDR3 protein. The sample includes more than 400,000 distinct CDR3 sequences, 15% to 20% of them seen just once. The specimen was PBMCs or a T cell subset sorted from them (not recorded which). The receptor source for this set is an adult woman who had mild COVID-19 (a few samples of this study predate the infection). Cell type and time point are not known. Both conserved end residues are part of each CDR3. D genes are given only for firm matches. Part of the rows lack a size; the others show once, few, many or a class for expanded clones.

. | TRBJ2-7 | TRBV5-5 | . | CASSLDTTYEQYF | TGTGCCAGCAGCTTGGACACTACCTACGAGCAGTACTTC
few | TRBJ2-1 | TRBV18 | TRBD1 | CASSRPGTGSGFDYNEQFF | TGTGCCAGCTCACGTCCCGGGACAGGGTCGGGATTCGACTACAATGAGCAGTTCTTC
. | TRBJ1-3 | TRBV12-3/TRBV12-4 | TRBD1 | CASSFRGLGNTIYF | TGTGCCAGCAGTTTCAGGGGGTTGGGAAACACCATATATTTT
few | TRBJ2-1 | TRBV20-1 | . | CSARAGGTLDEQFF | TGCAGTGCTAGAGCCGGCGGGACTCTGGATGAGCAGTTCTTC
few | TRBJ1-1 | TRBV12-3/TRBV12-4 | TRBD1 | CASSRPGTGVISEAFF | TGTGCCAGCAGCCGTCCCGGGACAGGGGTAATCTCTGAAGCTTTCTTT
few | TRBJ1-5 | TRBV10-3 | . | CAISESKDQPQHF | TGTGCCATCAGTGAGTCGAAAGATCAGCCCCAGCATTTT
. | TRBJ2-7 | TRBV4-2 | . | CASSQVSREATYEQYF | TGTGCCAGCAGCCAAGTTTCTCGGGAAGCGACGTACGAGCAGTACTTC
few | TRBJ2-7 | TRBV9 | TRBD2 | CASSVGTSGLYEQYF | TGTGCCAGCAGCGTCGGAACTAGCGGCCTATACGAGCAGTACTTC
few | TRBJ2-3 | TRBV5-1 | TRBD1 | CASSIGTGNTDTQYF | TGCGCCAGCAGCATCGGGACAGGGAACACAGATACGCAGTATTTT
. | TRBJ2-1 | TRBV13 | . | CASSFDRLGYNEQFF | TGTGCCAGCAGCTTTGACAGGTTGGGATACAATGAGCAGTTCTTC
few | TRBJ1-1 | TRBV5-6 | . | CASSLVWQPNTEAFF | TGTGCCAGCAGCTTGGTTTGGCAGCCGAACACTGAAGCTTTCTTT
. | TRBJ2-7 | TRBV20-1 | . | CSAIQLTALEQYF | TGCAGTGCCATTCAATTGACTGCACTCGAGCAGTACTTC
few | TRBJ2-1 | TRBV7-2 | . | CASSFDRYSYNEQFF | TGTGCCAGCAGCTTCGACCGATACTCCTACAATGAGCAGTTCTTC
many | TRBJ2-1 | TRBV18 | . | CASSRLEHNEQFF | TGTGCCAGCTCCAGACTAGAGCACAATGAGCAGTTCTTC
few | TRBJ2-1 | TRBV9 | . | CASSPDHNEQFF | TGTGCCAGCAGCCCCGACCACAATGAGCAGTTCTTC
. | TRBJ1-2 | TRBV27 | . | CASSIAGTGQGSANYGYTF | TGTGCCAGCAGTATTGCCGGGACTGGACAAGGTTCAGCTAACTATGGCTACACCTTC
. | TRBJ2-7 | TRBV7-6 | . | CASSLGQDVSYEQYF | TGTGCCAGCAGCTTAGGACAGGATGTCTCCTACGAGCAGTACTTC
. | TRBJ2-5 | TRBV9 | TRBD2 | CASSVGHSGGETQYF | TGTGCCAGCAGCGTAGGCCACTCGGGGGGGGAGACCCAGTACTTC
many | TRBJ2-3 | TRBV5-1 | . | CASSPRDSRTDTQYF | TGCGCCAGCAGTCCCCGGGACTCTCGCACAGATACGCAGTATTTT
. | TRBJ1-1 | TRBV18 | TRBD1 | CASSQGTASEAFF | TGTGCCAGCTCACAAGGGACAGCATCTGAAGCTTTCTTT
few | TRBJ1-1 | TRBV5-1 | TRBD1 | CASSLEDRGYTEAFF | TGCGCCAGCAGCTTGGAGGACAGGGGATACACTGAAGCTTTCTTT
few | TRBJ2-3 | TRBV10-3 | . | CAISGLGTQYF | TGTGCCATCAGTGGGCTGGGCACGCAGTATTTT
. | TRBJ2-7 | TRBV20-1 | TRBD1 | CSALRPDRGYLEQYF | TGCAGTGCTTTACGACCGGACAGGGGGTACCTCGAGCAGTACTTC
. | TRBJ2-1 | TRBV20-1 | TRBD2 | CSARPGLAGVGSYNEQFF | TGCAGTGCTAGACCGGGACTAGCGGGAGTAGGGTCCTACAATGAGCAGTTCTTC
once | TRBJ2-3 | TRBV11-1 | TRBD2 | CASSLGLRLAGVTDTQYF | TGTGCCAGCAGCTTAGGGTTACGGCTAGCGGGGGTCACAGATACGCAGTATTTT
few | TRBJ2-2 | TRBV7-9 | TRBD1 | CASSLAWTGRTGELFF | TGTGCCAGCAGCTTAGCCTGGACAGGGCGAACCGGGGAGCTGTTTTTT
once | TRBJ1-2 | TRBV6-5 | . | CASSYGGVYGYTF | TGTGCCAGCAGTTACGGAGGGGTCTATGGCTACACCTTC
. | TRBJ2-1 | TRBV4-2 | . | CASSQVSYEQFF | TGTGCCAGCAGCCAAGTCTCGTATGAGCAGTTCTTC
few | TRBJ1-1 | TRBV9 | . | CASSFLDGGTEAFF | TGTGCCAGCAGCTTCCTGGACGGAGGAACTGAAGCTTTCTTT
many | TRBJ1-4 | TRBV5-1 | . | CASSSSWEGSNEKLFF | TGCGCCAGCAGCTCTTCCTGGGAAGGGAGCAATGAAAAACTGTTTTTT
many | TRBJ2-7 | TRBV5-1 | . | CASRPEWGADEQYF | TGCGCCAGCAGACCCGAGTGGGGTGCCGACGAGCAGTACTTC
few | TRBJ2-1 | TRBV7-8 | . | CASSTSYNEQFF | TGTGCCAGCAGCACCAGTTACAATGAGCAGTTCTTC
. | TRBJ2-1 | TRBV29-1 | . | CSVEERLPTYNEQFF | TGCAGCGTTGAAGAGCGGCTTCCCACCTACAATGAGCAGTTCTTC
. | TRBJ2-5 | TRBV5-1 | TRBD2 | CASSSAGGQETQYF | TGCGCCAGCAGCTCGGCGGGGGGCCAAGAGACCCAGTACTTC
. | TRBJ1-4 | TRBV18 | TRBD1 | CASSIRQGTNEKLFF | TGTGCCAGCTCTATTCGACAGGGGACTAATGAAAAACTGTTTTTT
. | TRBJ1-2 | TRBV7-8 | . | CASSLASLNYGYTF | TGTGCCAGCAGCTTAGCAAGCCTCAACTATGGCTACACCTTC
few | TRBJ2-5 | TRBV30 | . | CAWSVLGMETQYF | TGTGCCTGGAGTGTACTCGGGATGGAGACCCAGTACTTC
few | TRBJ1-4 | TRBV4-1 | . | CASSQEFRTLGEKLFF | TGCGCCAGCAGCCAAGAATTTAGGACCCTGGGGGAAAAACTGTTTTTT
. | TRBJ2-1 | TRBV29-1 | . | CSELGPEDVEQFF | TGCAGCGAGCTTGGGCCAGAGGACGTTGAGCAGTTCTTC
. | TRBJ2-3 | TRBV5-1 | TRBD1 | CASSLPGTDFTDTQYF | TGCGCCAGCAGCTTGCCCGGGACAGACTTCACAGATACGCAGTATTTT
few | TRBJ2-3 | TRBV24-1 | . | CATVRDSTDTQYF | TGTGCCACCGTCCGGGACAGCACAGATACGCAGTATTTT
many | TRBJ2-3 | TRBV7-3 | TRBD2 | CASSLAGVADTQYF | TGTGCCAGCAGCTTAGCGGGGGTCGCAGATACGCAGTATTTT
few | TRBJ1-1 | TRBV20-1 | TRBD1 | CSARGDRLNTEAFF | TGCAGTGCTAGAGGGGACAGGTTGAACACTGAAGCTTTCTTT
few | TRBJ2-3 | TRBV9 | TRBD2 | CASSVVGAGGQDTQYF | TGTGCCAGCAGCGTAGTTGGGGCGGGGGGGCAAGATACGCAGTATTTT
few | TRBJ1-6 | TRBV4-3 | . | CASSPPGGAGSPLHF | TGCGCCAGCAGCCCGCCGGGGGGCGCGGGTTCACCCCTCCACTTT
. | TRBJ1-1 | TRBV24-1 | . | CATRMGGNTEAFF | TGTGCCACCCGCATGGGGGGGAACACTGAAGCTTTCTTT
few | TRBJ1-1 | TRBV5-1 | TRBD1 | CASSPRDRGEMNTEAFF | TGCGCCAGCAGCCCCCGGGACAGGGGCGAGATGAACACTGAAGCTTTCTTT
. | TRBJ2-1 | TRBV20-1 | TRBD1 | CSATPGQYNEQFF | TGCAGTGCTACCCCGGGACAGTACAATGAGCAGTTCTTC
few | TRBJ2-3 | TRBV7-2 | . | CASSLAGLASTDTQYF | TGTGCCAGCAGCTTAGCGGGCCTAGCGTCCACAGATACGCAGTATTTT
few | TRBJ2-7 | TRBV12-3/TRBV12-4 | . | CASSEYRGSGYEQYF | TGTGCCAGCAGTGAGTACAGGGGTAGCGGCTACGAGCAGTACTTC